This T cell receptor beta chain was sequenced during a study of PD-1 blockade in mismatch repair-deficient tumors. In the study overall: All were previously treated, progressing patients with 12 mismatch repair-deficient cancer types.

Profiling relied on immunoSEQ multiplex PCR, and the TCRdb table lists in-frame clones only, not all of them. The sample has around 68,000 clones, about 78% seen once. Findings and limits, study-wide: Rapid post-treatment expansion, then contraction, generally preceding radiologic response, marked tumor-resident clones.

This clone was recorded a few times. Its antigen remains unidentified. PCR or immunohistochemistry showed mismatch repair deficiency in every enrolled patient. A few pembrolizumab responders had their TCRs sequenced. In germline, CDR1 is SGHRS, CDR2 YFSETQ. V shed 0 bases and J shed 2 bases, with 10 bases lying between them. The CDR3 runs to 15 residues. The sequenced sample was peripheral blood, obtained 2 weeks after starting pembrolizumab. The chain uses TRBV5-1 and TRBJ2-3, with D unresolved. The TCR was taken from an adult with mismatch repair-deficient cancer. Written as DNA, the CDR3 is TGCGCCAGCAGCTTGGACAGTGAATTCACAGATACGCAGTATTTT. Translation: CASSLDSEFTDTQYF.